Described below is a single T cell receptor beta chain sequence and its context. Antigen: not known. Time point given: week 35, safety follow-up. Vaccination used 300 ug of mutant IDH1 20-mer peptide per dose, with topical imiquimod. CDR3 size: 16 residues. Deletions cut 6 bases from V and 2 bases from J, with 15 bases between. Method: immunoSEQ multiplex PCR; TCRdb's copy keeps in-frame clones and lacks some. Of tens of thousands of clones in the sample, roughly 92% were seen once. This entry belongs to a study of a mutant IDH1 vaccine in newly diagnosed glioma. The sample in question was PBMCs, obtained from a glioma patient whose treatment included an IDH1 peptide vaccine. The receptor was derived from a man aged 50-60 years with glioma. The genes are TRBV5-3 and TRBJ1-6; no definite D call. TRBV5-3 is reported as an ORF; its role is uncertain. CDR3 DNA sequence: TGTGCCAGAATCGAGAAGCGGGTTGCCTATAATTCACCCCTCCACTTT. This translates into CARIEKRVAYNSPLHF.